These 30 T cell receptor beta chains were sequenced from one sample in a study of cytomegalovirus exposure and HLA in healthy donors. The PCR was carried out with 60 Vbeta primers and 13 Jbeta primers. Sequenced by immunoSEQ multiplex PCR; TCRdb stores in-frame clones only, minus some. This table has around 140,000 clones, around 80% appearing once. Sample: PBMCs. All receptors derive from a female donor in good health and CMV-seronegative.

V usage is TRBV2 and J usage is TRBJ2-3, with TRBD1 identical over 7 bases. The germline gives CDR1 SNHLY, CDR2 FYNNEI. After removal of 7 bases from V and 2 bases from J, the junction contained 18 bases not matched to a gene. CDR3 length equals 18 residues. The CDR3 is CASNGETGRSPATDTQYF. DNA of the CDR3: TGTGCCAGCAATGGGGAGACAGGGAGATCTCCGGCCACAGATACGCAGTATTTT. The full variable domain, with the rest looked up from reference TRBV2 and TRBJ2-3, is EPEVTQTPSHQVTQMGQEVILRCVPISNHLYFYWYRQILGQKVEFLVSFYNNEISEKSEIFDDQFSVERPDGSNFTLKIRSTKLEDSAMYFCASNGETGRSPATDTQYFGPGTRLTVL.

V is TRBV5-1 and J is TRBJ2-5; 8 nucleotides line up with TRBD1. V lost 2 bases, J lost 0 bases, and 6 bases stayed unmatched. Germline values: CDR1 SGHRS, CDR2 YFSETQ. The CDR3 consists of 16 residues. The CDR3 reads CASSLRTGIYQETQYF. CDR3 sequence (DNA): TGCGCCAGCAGCTTAAGGACAGGGATCTACCAAGAGACCCAGTACTTC.

The V gene is TRBV27, the J gene TRBJ1-2, with D possibly matching TRBD1 (5 bases). This CDR3 spans 12 amino acids. V shed 6 bases and J shed 6 bases, with 11 bases lying between them. Germline V CDR1 and CDR2: MNHEY, SMNVEV (reference sequence). The CDR3 region is CASSSGGDGYTF. In DNA, the CDR3 is TGTGCCAGCAGCTCGGGGGGAGATGGCTACACCTTC.

This chain links TRBV5-1 with TRBJ1-1; D is ambiguous. The CDR3 contains 14 residues. V dropped 3 bases and J dropped 3 bases, with 12 bases sitting between them. Per germline, CDR1 SGHRS and CDR2 YFSETQ. The CDR3 DNA is TGCGCCAGCAGCTGGCGGGGATGGGACACTGAAGCTTTCTTT. Amino acids: CASSWRGWDTEAFF.

The V and J genes are TRBV28 and TRBJ2-1; 8 bases line up with TRBD2. The CDR3 sequence is 13 residues long. Germline loops: CDR1 MDHEN, CDR2 SYDVKM. V shed 5 bases and J 7 bases; nucleotides not matched to a gene: 4. The CDR3 region is CASSSGRRNEQFF. The CDR3 region has the DNA TGTGCCAGCAGTAGCGGGAGACGAAATGAGCAGTTCTTC.

V and J are TRBV7-2 and TRBJ1-2; TRBD1 might be the D (6 bases). This CDR3 is 18 amino acids long. V lost 4 bases, J lost 3 bases, and 24 bases lay in between. CDR1 SGHTA and CDR2 FQGNSA come from the germline V gene. The CDR3 is CASSSGPSGVSTYYGYTF. CDR3 DNA sequence: TGTGCCAGCAGCTCCGGCCCTTCAGGGGTCAGCACCTACTATGGCTACACCTTC.

V and J are TRBV30 and TRBJ1-3, with 8 nucleotides matching TRBD1. This CDR3 spans 16 amino acids. With V trimmed by 0 bases and J by 0 bases, 4 bases remained unmatched. Germline assignment: CDR1 GTSNPN and CDR2 SVGIG (reference sequence). The CDR3 spells CAWSVQGVSSGNTIYF. CDR3 DNA sequence: TGTGCCTGGAGTGTACAGGGGGTAAGCTCTGGAAACACCATATATTTT.

The CDR3 protein is CASSLEGALRNEQFF. CDR3 coding DNA: TGTGCCAGCAGCTTGGAGGGGGCCCTAAGAAATGAGCAGTTCTTC. The V and J genes are TRBV5-4 and TRBJ2-1; 7 bases agree with TRBD1. Germline lookup yields CDR1 SGHNT and CDR2 YYREEE (reference sequence). The J segment lost 7 bases and the V segment lost 0 bases, leaving 7 bases of the junction unmatched. The CDR3 spans 15 residues.

This clone appeared a few times. The CDR3 protein is CASSATTSAHSYEQYF. In DNA form, the CDR3 reads TGTGCCAGCAGTGCAACGACTAGCGCGCACTCCTACGAGCAGTACTTC. V gene TRBV6-1 combines with J gene TRBJ2-7, with TRBD2 matching over 8 bases. CDR3 length equals 16 residues. V dropped 4 bases and J dropped 0; count of bases not matched to a gene: 8. The germline V gene has CDR1 MNHNS and CDR2 SASEGT.

The chain employs TRBV7-6 and TRBJ2-1; TRBD2 matches at 14 bases. This CDR3 spans 16 amino acids. Germline CDR1 reads SGHVS; CDR2 reads FNYEAQ. The V segment lost 5 bases and the J segment 10 bases; nucleotides outside the gene matches: 10. The CDR3 is CASSSGTSGGLGEQFF. DNA for the CDR3: TGTGCCAGCAGCAGCGGGACTAGCGGGGGTTTGGGGGAGCAGTTCTTC.

The chain recombines TRBV4-2 with TRBJ1-6, with D maybe TRBD1 (5 bases). Trimming pared 0 bases from V and 7 bases from J, leaving 16 bases between. Germline V lookup: CDR1 LGHNA, CDR2 YNFKEQ. CDR3 length equals 17 residues. CDR3 DNA: TGTGCCAGCAGCCAAGATGGGCTTCGGCAGGGAAATTCACCCCTCCACTTT. Amino acids: CASSQDGLRQGNSPLHF.

This chain links TRBV4-1 with TRBJ1-2; D possibly corresponds to TRBD1 (5 bases). Trimming took 4 bases from V and 1 from J, leaving 19 bases between them. The CDR3 loop spans 17 amino acids. The germline CDR1 and CDR2 sequences are MGHRA and YSYEKL. The CDR3 DNA sequence: TGCGCCAGCAGCCTCCCGGGGGGGACTTACCGTAACTATGGCTACACCTTC. It specifies CASSLPGGTYRNYGYTF.

A few counts support this clone. The V call is TRBV4-1, the J call TRBJ1-1; D uncertain. V was pared by 0 bases and J by 0 bases, with 8 bases between. The length of the CDR3 is 15 residues. Germline V gene sequence: CDR1 MGHRA, CDR2 YSYEKL. The CDR3 protein is CASSQEPRLNTEAFF. CDR3 nucleotides: TGCGCCAGCAGCCAAGAACCGAGGTTGAACACTGAAGCTTTCTTT.

This clone occurred once. One end of the junction does not line up with germline, which may come from a read error. The V and J genes are TRBV5-1 and TRBJ2-3, with D perhaps matching TRBD1 (5 bases). Germline CDR1 reads SGHRS; CDR2 reads YFSETQ. The CDR3 is made up of 13 amino acids. CDR3: CASSLAAGDTQYF. The CDR3 region has the DNA TGCGCCAGCAGTTTGGCCGCAGGGGATACGCAGTATTTT.

The rearrangement uses TRBV30 and TRBJ1-4, with TRBD1 matching over 7 bases. CDR1 is GTSNPN, CDR2 SVGIG, per germline (reference sequence). The trim removed 5 bases at V and 10 bases at J, leaving 10 bases unmatched. CDR3 length equals 13 residues. CDR3 DNA sequence: TGTGCCTGGGGCGAAACAGGGGTCGGAAAACTGTTTTTT. This codes for CAWGETGVGKLFF.

The rearrangement uses TRBV29-1 and TRBJ2-2, with TRBD2 matching over 13 bases. This CDR3 comprises 17 residues. Trimming took 2 bases from V and 6 from J; bases not matched to a gene: 9. Germline V lookup: CDR1 SQVTM, CDR2 ANQGSEA. The CDR3 sequence is CSVEQGGGLAGPGELFF. The CDR3 DNA sequence: TGCAGCGTTGAACAGGGCGGGGGACTAGCGGGACCCGGGGAGCTGTTTTTT.

This chain uses TRBV6-6 with TRBJ1-2, with TRBD1 matching over 8 bases. The V gene's germline CDR1 is MNHNY and CDR2 SVGAGI (reference sequence). The J segment lost 3 bases and the V segment lost 4 bases, leaving 10 bases of the junction unmatched. CDR3 size: 16 residues. The CDR3 DNA sequence: TGTGCCAGCAGTTCCGGACAGGGCCGAAATGACTATGGCTACACCTTC. This sequence encodes CASSSGQGRNDYGYTF.

The rearrangement joins TRBV28 to TRBJ1-5; the D gene is possibly TRBD1 (6 bases). From germline, CDR1 is MDHEN and CDR2 SYDVKM. The CDR3 has 15 residues. The V end lost 6 bases, the J end lost 2 bases, and 14 bases lay between the germline ends. The CDR3 loop reads CASRTGPRGNQPQHF. The CDR3 DNA follows: TGTGCCAGCAGGACAGGACCCCGGGGCAATCAGCCCCAGCATTTT.

The J gene is TRBJ2-1, the V gene TRBV29-1; 10 positions agree with TRBD2. CDR1 and CDR2 (germline): SQVTM, ANQGSEA. The CDR3 is 14 residues long. The J segment lost 3 bases and the V segment lost 5 bases, leaving 4 bases of the junction unmatched. The CDR3 region is CSVSSGGYYNEQFF. CDR3 bases: TGCAGCGTTTCTAGCGGGGGATACTACAATGAGCAGTTCTTC.

This clone was seen once. The chain has TRBV14 and TRBJ1-3; TRBD1 agrees at 8 bases. Looked up from germline, CDR1 is SGHDN and CDR2 is FVKESK. J was trimmed by 8 bases and V by 3 bases; bases with no gene match: 12. This CDR3 comprises 16 residues. CDR3: CASSQNRRQGSDTIYF. The CDR3 DNA reads as TGTGCCAGCAGCCAGAACCGGCGACAGGGGTCGGACACCATATATTTT. Supplemented by reference TRBV14 and TRBJ1-3, the full variable domain reads EAGVTQFPSHSVIEKGQTVTLRCDPISGHDNLYWYRRVMGKEIKFLLHFVKESKQDESGMPNNRFLAERTGGTYSTLKVQPAELEDSGVYFCASSQNRRQGSDTIYFGEGSWLTVV.

The chain carries TRBV6-5 and TRBJ1-6, with 9 bases that match TRBD1. This CDR3 has 14 amino acids. Germline CDR1 is MNHEY and CDR2 is SVGAGI. V shed 6 bases, J shed 7 bases, and the junction held 4 bases outside the gene matches. The CDR3 sequence: CASRTGTGNSPLHF. The CDR3 DNA sequence: TGTGCCAGCAGGACCGGGACAGGGAATTCACCCCTCCACTTT.

This clone occurred a few times. The chain couples TRBV4-1 to TRBJ1-5; D uncertain. The CDR3 is made up of 15 amino acids. CDR1 is MGHRA, CDR2 YSYEKL, per germline. V was pared by 0 bases and J by 0 bases, with 6 bases between. The CDR3 reads CASSQDEISNQPQHF. In DNA form, the CDR3 reads TGCGCCAGCAGCCAAGATGAGATTAGCAATCAGCCCCAGCATTTT.

The V and J genes are TRBV4-2 and TRBJ2-3; 10 bases agree with TRBD2. Germline V gene lookup returns CDR1 LGHNA and CDR2 YNFKEQ. With V trimmed by 0 bases and J by 4 bases, 7 bases remained unmatched. CDR3 length equals 17 residues. The CDR3 DNA sequence: TGTGCCAGCAGCCAAGAACCTAGCGGGAGAGTCTCAGATACGCAGTATTTT. It specifies CASSQEPSGRVSDTQYF.

This chain links TRBV27 with TRBJ1-1, with 8 bases identical to TRBD1. Germline assignment: CDR1 MNHEY and CDR2 SMNVEV (reference sequence). The CDR3 length is 13 residues. V was clipped by 6 bases and J by 4 bases; unmatched bases: 4. CDR3 in DNA: TGTGCCAGCAGCAACAGGGGGTTCACTGAAGCTTTCTTT. Translation gives CASSNRGFTEAFF.

The chain has TRBV7-9 and TRBJ1-1; 10 nucleotides agree with TRBD1. In germline, CDR1 is SEHNR, CDR2 FQNEAQ (reference sequence). The CDR3 is made up of 15 amino acids. Unmatched junction bases numbered 7, after V lost 5 bases and J lost 4 bases. CDR3 in DNA: TGTGCCAGCAGCGGACGGACAGGGGGAGGCACTGAAGCTTTCTTT. It yields the protein CASSGRTGGGTEAFF.

V and J are TRBV5-5 and TRBJ2-1; 8 nucleotides line up with TRBD2. The CDR3 extends over 16 amino acids. The V and J ends lost 4 bases and 2 bases, in that order; junction bases with no gene match: 8. Germline V CDR1 and CDR2: SGHKS, YYEKEE (reference sequence). In DNA, the CDR3 is TGTGCCAGCAGCAGCTTCGGGGGGGCTACCTACAATGAGCAGTTCTTC. Amino acids: CASSSFGGATYNEQFF. Combining the CDR3 with reference TRBV5-5 and TRBJ2-1 gives the whole variable domain DAGVTQSPTHLIKTRGQQVTLRCSPISGHKSVSWYQQVLGQGPQFIFQYYEKEERGRGNFPDRFSARQFPNYSSELNVNALLLGDSALYLCASSSFGGATYNEQFFGPGTRLTVL.

With respect to this clone: The junction shows a germline mismatch at one end, possibly a read error. The CDR3 loop is CASSPPAGGIRKGYPF. The CDR3 nucleotides are TGTGCCAGCAGCCCCCCGGCGGGGGGGATTCGAAAAGGCTACCCCTTC. V and J are TRBV28 and TRBJ1-2; D is possibly TRBD1 (5 bases). The germline CDR1 and CDR2 sequences are MDHEN and SYDVKM. The CDR3 runs to 16 residues.

The rearrangement uses TRBV2 and TRBJ2-2; D is perhaps TRBD2 (5 bases). The CDR3 runs 14 residues. V dropped 4 bases and J dropped 4 bases, with 10 bases sitting between them. Per germline, CDR1 SNHLY and CDR2 FYNNEI. DNA of the CDR3: TGTGCCAGCAGTGCGCGAGGGTTCACCGGGGAGCTGTTTTTT. Encoded protein: CASSARGFTGELFF.

The J gene is TRBJ2-2, the V gene TRBV27, with 7 bases lining up with TRBD2. CDR3 length: 16 residues. V was pared by 3 bases and J by 2 bases, with 6 bases of the junction left unmatched. Germline assignment: CDR1 MNHEY and CDR2 SMNVEV (reference sequence). The CDR3 loop is CASSFEQRGNTGELFF. DNA for the CDR3: TGTGCCAGCAGTTTCGAGCAGCGGGGAAACACCGGGGAGCTGTTTTTT.

The chain couples TRBV2 to TRBJ2-7; 8 bases agree with TRBD2. This CDR3 has 18 amino acids. CDR1 is SNHLY and CDR2 is FYNNEI in the germline V gene. J gave up 0 bases and V 5 bases, and 15 bases lay outside the gene matches. The CDR3 reads CASSSFGGVPPYSYEQYF. For the CDR3, the DNA is TGTGCCAGCAGTAGCTTCGGGGGGGTTCCCCCCTACTCCTACGAGCAGTACTTC.